Shown below are 28 T cell receptor beta chains from a single sample sequenced in a study of cytomegalovirus exposure and HLA in healthy donors. The PCR was carried out with 60 Vbeta primers and 13 Jbeta primers. The table came from immunoSEQ multiplex PCR; TCRdb's copy has only in-frame clones and leaves some out. The table records over 150,000 clones, over 60% of them present only once. Specimen: PBMCs. Source of these receptors: a woman aged 40 to 49 in good health and CMV-seronegative.

V is TRBV28 and J is TRBJ1-4, with D possibly matching TRBD1 (6 bases). The CDR3 spans 17 residues. Trimming cost V 11 bases and J 0 bases, with 22 bases left between them. The germline gives CDR1 MDHEN, CDR2 SYDVKM. As DNA, the CDR3 is TGTGCCGGTCAACAGGGATTTAGACTTGCAACTAATGAAAAACTGTTTTTT. Residues: CAGQQGFRLATNEKLFF.

The CDR3 DNA is TGTGCCAGTAGTATTCTAGGGAGGGCAGATACGCAGTATTTT. This encodes CASSILGRADTQYF. The chain has TRBV19 and TRBJ2-3; 7 bases fit TRBD2. Trimming took 3 bases from V and 4 from J; bases not matched to a gene: 4. Germline V lookup: CDR1 LNHDA, CDR2 SQIVND (reference sequence). The CDR3 spans 14 residues.

This chain joins TRBV14 and TRBJ2-4; D is perhaps TRBD1 (6 bases). V was clipped by 4 bases and J by 0 bases, with 13 bases between them. This CDR3 is 16 amino acids long. Germline loops: CDR1 SGHDN, CDR2 FVKESK. The CDR3 reads CASSRTGSLAKNIQYF. Here the CDR3 DNA reads TGTGCCAGCAGCCGAACAGGGAGTTTAGCCAAAAACATTCAGTACTTC.

This chain links TRBV6-5 with TRBJ1-2, with D possibly being TRBD1 (6 bases). The V end lost 6 bases, the J end lost 4 bases, and 12 bases lay between the germline ends. The CDR3 totals 13 residues. Per germline, CDR1 MNHEY and CDR2 SVGAGI. The CDR3 is CASSTTGTYGYTF. The CDR3 DNA reads TGTGCCAGCAGCACTACAGGGACCTATGGCTACACCTTC.

J is TRBJ2-7 and V is TRBV28; 7 bases map to TRBD2. With 2 bases clipped from V and 7 bases from J, the junction kept 8 bases outside the gene matches. CDR1 and CDR2 from the germline V gene are MDHEN and SYDVKM. CDR3 size: 14 residues. CDR3 sequence: CASSLGSPRGEQYF. The CDR3, as DNA: TGTGCCAGCAGTTTAGGCTCCCCGCGGGGGGAGCAGTACTTC.

Worth noting for this clone: The junction departs from germline at one end; a sequencing error may be responsible. The chain joins TRBV4-1 to TRBJ1-2; D gene unclear. Germline loops: CDR1 MGHRA, CDR2 YSYEKL. The CDR3 totals 13 residues. The CDR3 protein is CASSQAQVGRPGF. The CDR3 nucleotides are TGCGCCAGCAGCCAAGCCCAAGTGGGGAGACCGGGCTTC.

This chain uses TRBV11-3 with TRBJ2-3; 8 bases line up with TRBD2. The CDR3 length is 16 residues. V shed 0 bases, J shed 2 bases, and the junction held 4 bases outside the gene matches. From germline, CDR1 is SGHNT and CDR2 YENEEA. CDR3 loop: CASSLDLAGNTDTQYF. CDR3 in DNA: TGTGCCAGCAGCTTAGACCTAGCGGGTAACACAGATACGCAGTATTTT.

This clone has more than one count but fewer than ten. This chain connects TRBV18 to TRBJ2-3; the D gene is possibly TRBD1 (5 bases). The germline V gene has CDR1 KGHSH and CDR2 LQKENI. The length of the CDR3 is 14 residues. The V gene lost 1 base and the J gene lost 2 bases, with 7 bases spanning the gap. In nucleotides, the CDR3 is TGTGCCAGCTCACCACAGGGGAACACAGATACGCAGTATTTT. This encodes CASSPQGNTDTQYF. The full variable domain, with the rest looked up from reference TRBV18 and TRBJ2-3, is NAGVMQNPRHLVRRRGQEARLRCSPMKGHSHVYWYRQLPEEGLKFMVYLQKENIIDESGMPKERFSAEFPKEGPSILRIQQVVRGDSAAYFCASSPQGNTDTQYFGPGTRLTVL.

The chain uses TRBV7-6 and TRBJ1-6; 7 positions agree with TRBD1. Trimming at V came to 7 bases and at J to 8 bases, leaving 11 bases not matched to a gene. This CDR3 spans 15 amino acids. CDR1 SGHVS and CDR2 FNYEAQ come from the germline V gene. The CDR3 here is CASMLTGSGDSPLHF. The CDR3 DNA follows: TGTGCCAGCATGCTGACAGGGTCGGGTGATTCACCCCTCCACTTT.

The chain links TRBV29-1 to TRBJ2-3, with 7 bases lining up with TRBD2. Germline trimming cut 7 bases from V and 5 bases from J; bases unmatched to any gene: 9. The CDR3 extends over 13 amino acids. Per germline, CDR1 SQVTM and CDR2 ANQGSEA. The CDR3 DNA reads TGCAGCGGCCCAAGCGGGATTGGAGATACGCAGTATTTT. Residues: CSGPSGIGDTQYF.

V and J are TRBV10-3 and TRBJ2-3; possible D gene TRBD2, 6 bases. From germline, CDR1 is ENHRY and CDR2 SYGVKD. V was clipped by 3 bases and J by 6 bases, with 13 bases between them. The CDR3 is 14 residues long. The CDR3 loop is CAISDAGTADTQYF. CDR3 DNA: TGTGCCATCAGTGACGCGGGGACTGCGGATACGCAGTATTTT.

The chain has TRBV9 and TRBJ2-5, with D perhaps TRBD1 (6 bases). The CDR3 has 14 residues. Trimming stripped 2 bases from V and 4 bases from J, with 12 bases between. Germline loops: CDR1 SGDLS, CDR2 YYNGEE. The CDR3 protein is CASSVSGVRETQYF. The CDR3, as DNA: TGTGCCAGCAGCGTCTCAGGGGTGAGAGAGACCCAGTACTTC.

J is TRBJ2-5 and V is TRBV6-5; TRBD1 aligns across 10 bases. The trim removed 1 base at V and 3 bases at J, leaving 5 bases unmatched. Germline lookup yields CDR1 MNHEY and CDR2 SVGAGI. CDR3 size: 16 residues. Here the CDR3 DNA reads TGTGCCAGCAGTTACTTGGCGACAGGGGGCAAAGAGACCCAGTACTTC. This codes for CASSYLATGGKETQYF.

This clone has only one observation. The gene calls are TRBV29-1 and TRBJ2-1; 12 positions agree with TRBD2. Germline lookup yields CDR1 SQVTM and CDR2 ANQGSEA. The CDR3 loop spans 15 amino acids. V lost 5 bases, J lost 4 bases, and 6 bases stayed unmatched. The CDR3 loop reads CSVRGGTSGYNEQFF. CDR3 in DNA: TGCAGCGTTCGGGGAGGGACTAGCGGGTACAATGAGCAGTTCTTC.

The CDR3 loop is CASSLPGGSYEQYV. CDR3 nucleotide sequence: TGTGCCAGCAGCTTACCTGGGGGGAGTTACGAGCAGTACGTC. The chain links TRBV13 to TRBJ2-7; possible D gene TRBD2, 6 bases. Per germline, CDR1 PRHDT and CDR2 FYEKMQ (reference sequence). V lost 2 bases to trimming and J lost 4 bases, with 12 bases between them. The CDR3 is 14 residues long.

CDR3: CASSPREGVDTEAFF. For the CDR3, the DNA is TGTGCCAGCAGCCCACGGGAGGGAGTCGACACTGAAGCTTTCTTT. This chain links TRBV5-5 with TRBJ1-1; D gene ambiguous. Trimming shortened V by 4 bases and J by 3 bases, and 16 bases separated the two germline ends. CDR3 size: 15 residues. Germline assignment: CDR1 SGHKS and CDR2 YYEKEE (reference sequence).

The chain uses TRBV7-9 and TRBJ1-2, with 7 nucleotides matching TRBD1. The V gene end was trimmed by 5 bases and the J gene end by 3 bases; junction bases not matched to a gene: 6. The CDR3 is made up of 14 amino acids. The V gene's germline CDR1 is SEHNR and CDR2 FQNEAQ (reference sequence). CDR3 sequence reads: CASSTGTEYYGYTF. The DNA of the CDR3 is TGTGCCAGCAGCACCGGGACAGAGTACTATGGCTACACCTTC.

The gene calls are TRBV9 and TRBJ2-5; the D is unclear. CDR3 size: 16 residues. Trimming removed 0 bases from V and 9 bases from J, with 21 bases in between. Germline V gene sequence: CDR1 SGDLS, CDR2 YYNGEE. The CDR3 region is CASSVDSGYRVMAQYF. CDR3 in DNA: TGTGCCAGCAGCGTAGATTCCGGGTATCGGGTTATGGCCCAGTACTTC.

A remark on this clone: The same CDR3 also results from other DNA sequences found in this sample. This rearrangement joins TRBV5-1 to TRBJ1-4, with TRBD1 identical over 9 bases. The length of the CDR3 is 14 residues. Germline V gene sequence: CDR1 SGHRS, CDR2 YFSETQ. V lost 4 bases and J lost 7; bases outside the gene matches: 5. The CDR3 reads CASSLGQGGEKLFF. The CDR3 DNA reads as TGCGCCAGCAGCCTGGGACAGGGAGGTGAAAAACTGTTTTTT.

The V and J genes are TRBV12-2 and TRBJ1-3; TRBD1 was called by the table and not checked on the DNA. TRBV12-2 represents a pseudogene. This CDR3 is 15 amino acids long. CDR3 sequence: CASRLRFRPPDTIYF. For the CDR3, the DNA is TGTGCAAGTCGCTTAAGATTCCGTCCCCCAGACACCATATATTTT.

The V call is TRBV4-2, the J call TRBJ2-6; TRBD1 agrees at 7 bases. Germline V gene sequence: CDR1 LGHNA, CDR2 YNFKEQ. Trimming took 3 bases from V and 0 from J; bases not matched to a gene: 11. The CDR3 runs 19 residues. This chain's CDR3 is CASSQERQGPPSGANVLTF. CDR3 DNA: TGTGCCAGCAGCCAGGAAAGACAGGGTCCCCCCTCTGGGGCCAACGTCCTGACTTTC.

The gene calls are TRBV19 and TRBJ2-1; 7 bases match TRBD1. The V gene's germline CDR1 is LNHDA and CDR2 SQIVND (reference sequence). This CDR3 region has 19 residues. With 9 bases clipped from V and 7 bases from J, the junction kept 27 bases outside the gene matches. CDR3 residues: CASRPSRGSLRVRRNEQFF. In DNA, the CDR3 is TGTGCCAGCCGACCCAGCAGGGGGTCCTTACGTGTGCGTCGGAATGAGCAGTTCTTC. Using reference TRBV19 and TRBJ2-1 for the parts outside the CDR3, the full variable domain is DGGITQSPKYLFRKEGQNVTLSCEQNLNHDAMYWYRQDPGQGLRLIYYSQIVNDFQKGDIAEGYSVSREKKESFPLTVTSAQKNPTAFYLCASRPSRGSLRVRRNEQFFGPGTRLTVL.

The rearrangement joins TRBV2 to TRBJ1-1; D call uncertain. Trimming left V 7 bases short and J 2 bases short, with 17 bases between. Per germline, CDR1 SNHLY and CDR2 FYNNEI. This CDR3 has 15 residues. The CDR3 bases are TGTGCCAGCACCTCCCCAGAGGGAACCAACACTGAAGCTTTCTTT. Residues: CASTSPEGTNTEAFF.

DNA for the CDR3: TGCAGCGTTGAAGGGGAGGGAGGGCAAGAGACCCAGTACTTC. Translating gives CSVEGEGGQETQYF. The chain combines TRBV29-1 with TRBJ2-5, with TRBD2 matching over 7 bases. After removal of 1 base from V and 2 bases from J, the junction contained 4 bases not matched to a gene. The CDR3 loop spans 14 amino acids. Germline CDR1 and CDR2: SQVTM and ANQGSEA.

The CDR3 protein is CASGDRGAGGTF. CDR3 DNA: TGTGCCAGTGGTGACAGGGGAGCTGGAGGGACCTTC. This sequence joins TRBV19 and TRBJ1-2, with 8 bases that match TRBD1. Per the germline V gene, CDR1 is LNHDA and CDR2 is SQIVND (reference sequence). J was trimmed by 14 bases and V by 8 bases; bases with no gene match: 13. The CDR3 has 12 residues.

The CDR3 nucleotides read TGCGCCAGCAGCCAAGACTGGGATACAGGGGGCGCGGGCTACACCTTC. This translates into CASSQDWDTGGAGYTF. The rearrangement joins TRBV4-1 to TRBJ1-2; 9 positions agree with TRBD1. The CDR3 runs to 16 residues. Germline assignment: CDR1 MGHRA and CDR2 YSYEKL. The J segment lost 8 bases and the V segment lost 0 bases, leaving 10 bases of the junction unmatched.

This chain connects TRBV30 to TRBJ2-3; D gene uncertain. With 2 bases removed from V and 10 bases from J, the gap between germline ends came to 10 bases. CDR3 length: 11 amino acids. CDR1 and CDR2 from the germline V gene are GTSNPN and SVGIG (reference sequence). The CDR3 DNA follows: TGTGCCTGGAGTTCGCTAGTCGCGCAGTATTTT. Protein product: CAWSSLVAQYF.

The chain couples TRBV7-6 to TRBJ2-7; D is perhaps TRBD2 (6 bases). CDR1 is SGHVS and CDR2 is FNYEAQ in the germline V gene. This CDR3 is 15 amino acids long. V was pared by 1 base and J by 1 base, with 11 bases between. CDR3 amino acids: CASSLEGTFSYEQYF. DNA for the CDR3: TGTGCCAGCAGCTTAGAAGGGACTTTTTCCTACGAGCAGTACTTC.